This T cell receptor beta chain was found in a study of T cells in Graves' hyperthyroidism and ophthalmopathy. Lactation, pregnancy, other autoimmune disease or uncontrolled infection excluded patients. Clinical symptoms, serum thyroxine, TRAb, thyroid ultrasound and orbital computed tomography established diagnosis. Amplified regions were TCR beta CDR3 sequences from RNA transcripts. The HTBI primer set was used in a first-round RT-PCR of the TCR CDR3. TCRdb passed the multiplex PCR reads through MiXCR, listing each CDR3 protein once. Found here are a few hundred thousand distinct CDR3 sequences, approximately 21% of them singletons; the top ten hold roughly 60%. Input material: blood. The clonotype was recovered from a man between 25 and 39 years old with Graves' ophthalmopathy.

The CDR3 DNA sequence: TGCAGTGCTTCTCCCCTAGAGGGTCCCTCCTACAATGAGCAGTTCTTC. Residues: CSASPLEGPSYNEQFF. The V gene is TRBV20-1, the J gene TRBJ2-1; D is perhaps TRBD2 (5 bases). The V end was cut by 5 bases, the J end by 0 bases, with 17 bases between. The CDR3 has 16 amino acids. From germline, CDR1 is DFQATT and CDR2 SNEGSKA (reference sequence).